This T cell receptor (beta chain) comes out of a study of T cell responses to AZD1222 COVID-19 vaccine. Whole-study findings and limits: Baseline serostatus was positive in only a handful of AZD1222 recipients.

Points on this clone: Its antigen remains unidentified.

V was shortened by 2 bases and J by 0 bases, with 14 bases between the two germline ends. Germline CDR1 is SEHNR and CDR2 is FQNEAQ (reference sequence). This CDR3 comprises 16 residues. The method was immunoSEQ multiplex PCR; TCRdb's version includes in-frame clones alone and lacks a portion of them. Of 150,000 to 180,000 clones listed, 90% were seen once; the top ten hold over 1.5%. The sample consisted of peripheral blood, taken on day 0 of AZD1222 vaccination. The rearrangement uses TRBV7-9 and TRBJ2-7; D is undetermined. The TCR originated in an adult in good health. The CDR3 here is CASSLTDTPRSYEQYF. The CDR3 nucleotides are TGTGCCAGCAGCTTAACAGACACTCCGCGCTCCTACGAGCAGTACTTC.